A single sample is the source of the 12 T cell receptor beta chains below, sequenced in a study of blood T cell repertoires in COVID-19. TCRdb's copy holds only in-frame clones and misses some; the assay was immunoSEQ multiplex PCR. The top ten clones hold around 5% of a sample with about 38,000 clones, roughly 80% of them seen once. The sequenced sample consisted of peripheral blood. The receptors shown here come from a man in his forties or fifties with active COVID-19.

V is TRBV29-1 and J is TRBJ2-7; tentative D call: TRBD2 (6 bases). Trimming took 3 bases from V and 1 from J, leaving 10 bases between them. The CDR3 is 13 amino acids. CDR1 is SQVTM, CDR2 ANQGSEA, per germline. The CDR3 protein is CSVDSGGSYEQYF. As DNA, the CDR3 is TGCAGCGTTGATTCCGGGGGATCCTACGAGCAGTACTTC.

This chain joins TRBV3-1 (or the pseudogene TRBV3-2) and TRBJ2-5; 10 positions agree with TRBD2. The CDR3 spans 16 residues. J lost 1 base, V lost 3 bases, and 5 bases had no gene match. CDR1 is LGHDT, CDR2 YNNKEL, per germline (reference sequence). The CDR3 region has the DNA TGTGCCAGCAGCCACCATAAGCGGGGGGGCCAAGAGACCCAGTACTTC. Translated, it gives CASSHHKRGGQETQYF.

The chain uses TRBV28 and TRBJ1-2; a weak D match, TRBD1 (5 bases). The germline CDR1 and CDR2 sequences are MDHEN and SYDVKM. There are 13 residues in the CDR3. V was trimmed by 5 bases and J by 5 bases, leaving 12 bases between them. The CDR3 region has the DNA TGTGCCAGCAGTCGACAGTTAAGATATGGCTACACCTTC. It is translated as CASSRQLRYGYTF.

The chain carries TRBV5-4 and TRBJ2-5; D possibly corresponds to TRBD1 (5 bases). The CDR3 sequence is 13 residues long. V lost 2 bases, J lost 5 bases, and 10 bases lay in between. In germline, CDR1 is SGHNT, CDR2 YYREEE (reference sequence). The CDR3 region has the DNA TGTGCCAGCAGCTTTGGCTCAGGGGAGACCCAGTACTTC. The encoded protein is CASSFGSGETQYF.

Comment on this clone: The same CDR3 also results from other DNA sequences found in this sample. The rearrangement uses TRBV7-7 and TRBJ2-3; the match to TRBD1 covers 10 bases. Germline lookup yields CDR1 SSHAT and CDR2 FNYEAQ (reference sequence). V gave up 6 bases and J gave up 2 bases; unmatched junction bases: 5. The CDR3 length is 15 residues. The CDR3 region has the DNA TGTGCCAGCAGTCCGACAGGGGGCCTCACAGATACGCAGTATTTT. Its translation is CASSPTGGLTDTQYF. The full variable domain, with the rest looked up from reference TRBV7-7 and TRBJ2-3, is GAGVSQSPRYKVTKRGQDVTLRCDPISSHATLYWYQQALGQGPEFLTYFNYEAQPDKSGLPSDRFSAERPEGSISTLTIQRTEQRDSAMYRCASSPTGGLTDTQYFGPGTRLTVL.

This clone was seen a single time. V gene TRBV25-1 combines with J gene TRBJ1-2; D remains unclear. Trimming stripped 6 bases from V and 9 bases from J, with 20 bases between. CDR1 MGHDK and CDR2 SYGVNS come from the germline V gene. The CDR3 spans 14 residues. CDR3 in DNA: TGTGCCAGCAGCCGGGAGAAGCTATTCGGGAGCTACACCTTC. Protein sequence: CASSREKLFGSYTF.

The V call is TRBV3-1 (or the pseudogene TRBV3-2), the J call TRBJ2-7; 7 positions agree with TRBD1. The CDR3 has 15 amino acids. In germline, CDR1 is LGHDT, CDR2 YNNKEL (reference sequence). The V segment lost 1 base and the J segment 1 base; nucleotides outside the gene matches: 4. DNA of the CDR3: TGTGCCAGCAGCCAAGGGGACAGAGATTCCTACGAGCAGTACTTC. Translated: CASSQGDRDSYEQYF.

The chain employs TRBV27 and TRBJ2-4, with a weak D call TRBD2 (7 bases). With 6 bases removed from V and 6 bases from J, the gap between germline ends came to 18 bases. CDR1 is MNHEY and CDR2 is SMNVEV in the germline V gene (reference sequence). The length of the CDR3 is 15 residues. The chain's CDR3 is CASRKGGGPGNIQYF. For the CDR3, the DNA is TGTGCCAGCAGGAAAGGGGGGGGGCCCGGAAACATTCAGTACTTC.

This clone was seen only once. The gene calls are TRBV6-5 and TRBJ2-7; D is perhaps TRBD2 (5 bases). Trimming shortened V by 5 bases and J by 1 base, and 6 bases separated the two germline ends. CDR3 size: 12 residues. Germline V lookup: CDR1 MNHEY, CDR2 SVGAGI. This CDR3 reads CASSRTSYEQYF. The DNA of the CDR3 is TGTGCCAGCAGTCGGACTTCCTACGAGCAGTACTTC.

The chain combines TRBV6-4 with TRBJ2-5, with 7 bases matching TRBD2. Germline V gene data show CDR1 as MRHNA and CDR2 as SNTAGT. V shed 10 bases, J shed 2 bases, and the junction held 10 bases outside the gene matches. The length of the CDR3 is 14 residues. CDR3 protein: CATNSVGGQETQYF. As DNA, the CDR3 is TGTGCCACAAACTCCGTGGGGGGGCAAGAGACCCAGTACTTC.

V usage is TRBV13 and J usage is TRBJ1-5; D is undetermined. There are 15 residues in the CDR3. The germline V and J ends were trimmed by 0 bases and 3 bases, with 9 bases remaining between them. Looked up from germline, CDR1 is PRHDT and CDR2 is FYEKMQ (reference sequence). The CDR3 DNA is TGTGCCAGCAGCTTAGGGGCGGGAGACAATCAGCCCCAGCATTTT. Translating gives CASSLGAGDNQPQHF.

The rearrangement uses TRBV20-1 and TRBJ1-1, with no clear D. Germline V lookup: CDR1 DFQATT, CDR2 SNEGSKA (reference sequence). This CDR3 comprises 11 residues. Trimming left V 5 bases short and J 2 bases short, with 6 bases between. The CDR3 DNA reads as TGCAGTGCTTACAGTAACACTGAAGCTTTCTTT. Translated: CSAYSNTEAFF.